These 18 T cell receptor beta chains came from one sample sequenced in a study of shared clonotypes between healthy human individuals. The method was immunoSEQ multiplex PCR; TCRdb's version includes in-frame clones alone and lacks a portion of them. The table includes around 2,000,000 clones, under 95% detected once. CD45RO-negative, CCR7-selected cells formed the naive CD8 fraction, which excluded terminally differentiated effector memory CD45RA+ cells. Sample: naive CD8+ T cells from PBMCs. The receptors shown here come from a young man in good health. Some clones in this sample may be carry-over from other donors' samples.

The chain joins TRBV2 to TRBJ1-2; D perhaps matches TRBD1 (6 bases). This CDR3 region has 12 residues. Trimming cost V 7 bases and J 7 bases, with 13 bases left between them. CDR1 and CDR2 (germline): SNHLY, FYNNEI. CDR3 in amino acids: CASKGSRGGYTF. The DNA for the CDR3 is TGTGCCAGCAAAGGGAGCAGGGGTGGCTACACCTTC.

The gene calls are TRBV7-6 and TRBJ1-5; no clear D. Deletions cut 5 bases from V and 11 bases from J, with 10 bases between. The CDR3 loop spans 11 amino acids. Germline-derived CDR1 and CDR2 are SGHVS and FNYEAQ. Written as DNA, the CDR3 is TGTGCCAGCAGCCGCGGCGGGGCCCAGCATTTT. Translating gives CASSRGGAQHF. Full variable domain (remainder filled in from reference TRBV7-6 and TRBJ1-5): GAGVSQSPRYKVTKRGQDVALRCDPISGHVSLYWYRQALGQGPEFLTYFNYEAQQDKSGLPNDRFSAERPEGSISTLTIQRTEQRDSAMYRCASSRGGAQHFGDGTRLSIL.

The chain is built from TRBV10-1 and TRBJ2-7; TRBD2 matches 8 bases. The CDR3 is made up of 18 amino acids. Germline loops: CDR1 WNHNN, CDR2 SYGVQD (reference sequence). Trimming took 4 bases from V and 1 from J; bases not matched to a gene: 15. CDR3 sequence (DNA): TGCGCCAGCAGTGCGCCGTCGAGAGGTAGCGGGATTTCCTACGAGCAGTACTTC. This encodes CASSAPSRGSGISYEQYF.

The chain is built from TRBV11-2 and TRBJ2-5, with a tentative D call TRBD2 (7 bases). Near its end, the DNA agrees better with TRBJ2-7, so the J call may be wrong. CDR1 and CDR2 (germline): SGHAT, FQNNGV. The CDR3 is made up of 13 amino acids. The CDR3 coding sequence is TGTGCCAGCAGCCCCCCGGGGGGCCACGAGCAGTACTTC. It codes for CASSPPGGHEQYF.

The V and J genes are TRBV28 and TRBJ1-5, with 7 bases that match TRBD1. This CDR3 has 13 residues. V lost 11 bases to trimming and J lost 4 bases; unmatched junction nucleotides: 8. Germline CDR1 MDHEN, CDR2 SYDVKM. CDR3 DNA sequence: TGTGCCGAGAGGGCAGGGGGGAATCAGCCCCAGCATTTT. Translation gives CAERAGGNQPQHF. The whole variable domain, filled in from reference TRBV28 and TRBJ1-5, reads DVKVTQSSRYLVKRTGEKVFLECVQDMDHENMFWYRQDPGLGLRLIYFSYDVKMKEKGDIPEGYSVSREKKERFSLILESASTNQTSMYLCAERAGGNQPQHFGDGTRLSIL.

The J gene is TRBJ2-2, the V gene TRBV12-5; D is undetermined. V was clipped by 0 bases and J by 3 bases, with 14 bases between them. The CDR3 totals 17 residues. In germline, CDR1 is LGHNT, CDR2 FRNRAP. The DNA of the CDR3 is TGTGCTAGTGGTTTGGTATCTGGGCAAGGGCACACCGGGGAGCTGTTTTTT. Translating it yields CASGLVSGQGHTGELFF.

This rearrangement joins TRBV28 to TRBJ2-1; 9 nucleotides line up with TRBD2. There are 16 residues in the CDR3. Germline CDR1 and CDR2: MDHEN and SYDVKM. Losses at the gene ends were 3 bases for V and 7 bases for J; bases not matched to a gene: 10. The CDR3 coding sequence is TGTGCCAGCAGTTTCCCGGGCGGGAGGGCCGGGAATGAGCAGTTCTTC. Residues: CASSFPGGRAGNEQFF.

V and J are TRBV9 and TRBJ2-1; 11 nucleotides agree with TRBD2. This CDR3 contains 16 residues. The J segment lost 7 bases and the V segment lost 3 bases, leaving 9 bases of the junction unmatched. CDR1 and CDR2 (germline): SGDLS, YYNGEE. The CDR3 nucleotides read TGTGCCAGCAGCGGCGGGACTAGCGGAGTTATGAATGAGCAGTTCTTC. This codes for CASSGGTSGVMNEQFF.

This chain uses TRBV6-1 with TRBJ1-5; 9 bases agree with TRBD1. CDR1 is MNHNS, CDR2 SASEGT, per germline. The CDR3 is made up of 15 amino acids. V shed 2 bases and J 5 bases; nucleotides not matched to a gene: 4. DNA for the CDR3: TGTGCCAGCAGTGAACTGGGGGACAGGGATCAGCCCCAGCATTTT. As protein: CASSELGDRDQPQHF.

The chain links TRBV6-4 to TRBJ2-1; possible D gene TRBD2, 6 bases. In germline, CDR1 is MRHNA, CDR2 SNTAGT. Trimming removed 0 bases at V and 7 bases at J, with 16 bases between. The CDR3 loop spans 16 amino acids. CDR3 loop: CASSDSGGTHRNEQFF. In DNA form, the CDR3 reads TGTGCCAGCAGTGACTCAGGAGGGACCCATAGGAATGAGCAGTTCTTC.

The chain links TRBV6-5 to TRBJ1-5; D remains unclear. V dropped 6 bases and J dropped 5 bases, with 11 bases sitting between them. This CDR3 is built from 13 residues. Germline V gene lookup returns CDR1 MNHEY and CDR2 SVGAGI. The CDR3 nucleotides are TGTGCCAGCAGCCCTAGGGAATATCAGCCCCAGCATTTT. Translated, it gives CASSPREYQPQHF.

This sequence joins TRBV28 and TRBJ2-1; 12 nucleotides align to TRBD2. There are 13 residues in the CDR3. CDR1 and CDR2 (germline): MDHEN, SYDVKM. V trimming: 7 bases; J trimming: 8 bases; junction bases outside the gene matches: 3. CDR3 sequence (DNA): TGTGCCAGCACACTAGCGGGAGGCGATGAGCAGTTCTTC. Translated: CASTLAGGDEQFF.

The genes are TRBV5-4 and TRBJ1-6; the D is unclear. Germline lookup yields CDR1 SGHNT and CDR2 YYREEE (reference sequence). Trimming removed 0 bases at V and 5 bases at J, with 3 bases between. The CDR3 is made up of 13 amino acids. The CDR3 sequence is CASSLADNSPLHF. Here the CDR3 DNA reads TGTGCCAGCAGCTTGGCAGATAATTCACCCCTCCACTTT.

The rearrangement uses TRBV6-5 and TRBJ2-2; 7 bases are a match to TRBD1. The CDR3 spans 13 residues. Germline V gives CDR1 MNHEY, CDR2 SVGAGI. The junction had 0 bases not matched to a gene; V was cut back by 0 bases and J by 8 bases. CDR3 nucleotide sequence: TGTGCCAGCAGTTACTCGGGACAGGGGGAGCTGTTTTTT. Translating gives CASSYSGQGELFF.

The CDR3 DNA sequence: TGCGCCAGCAGCCAAGATACGGCGACAGATACGCAGTATTTT. This codes for CASSQDTATDTQYF. The chain has TRBV4-3 and TRBJ2-3; D remains unclear. V was clipped by 0 bases and J by 3 bases, with 7 bases between them. This CDR3 is 14 amino acids long. Germline assignment: CDR1 LGHNA and CDR2 YSLEER.

The CDR3 region is CASGPGPSYEQYF. Written as DNA, the CDR3 is TGTGCCAGCGGACCGGGACCCTCCTACGAGCAGTACTTC. This chain uses TRBV27 with TRBJ2-7; TRBD1 or TRBD2 may be the D gene (5 bases each). Trimming stripped 8 bases from V and 0 bases from J, with 11 bases between. Germline-derived CDR1 and CDR2 are MNHEY and SMNVEV (reference sequence). This CDR3 has 13 amino acids.

This clone was seen more than once but under ten times. The chain combines TRBV7-9 with TRBJ1-1; the match to TRBD1 covers 10 bases. This CDR3 is 16 amino acids long. Germline V gene sequence: CDR1 SEHNR, CDR2 FQNEAQ (reference sequence). V was pared by 9 bases and J by 0 bases, with 10 bases of the junction left unmatched. The CDR3 DNA sequence: TGTGCCAGTACCACCCGGGACAGGGGTATGAACACTGAAGCTTTCTTT. This encodes CASTTRDRGMNTEAFF.

V gene TRBV28 combines with J gene TRBJ2-5, with a tentative D call TRBD1 (6 bases). CDR1 and CDR2 from the germline V gene are MDHEN and SYDVKM. Between the trimmed V and J ends, which lost 5 bases and 1 base, there was a span of 23 bases. The CDR3 extends over 18 amino acids. This chain's CDR3 is CASSPGTSRELGQETQYF. The CDR3 coding sequence is TGTGCCAGCAGTCCGGGGACATCCCGTGAACTCGGCCAAGAGACCCAGTACTTC.